The text below deals with one TCR beta chain. Its antigen specificity is not known. No clone much larger than this one lies a single base away; base qualities are absent. Collaborating institutions collected whole blood in K2EDTA tubes following their own protocols. For TCRbeta analysis, collaborator samples were shipped as frozen whole blood, as isolated PBMCs, or as DNA extracted from either sample type. This sample was taken from a study of blood T cell repertoires in COVID-19 (dated by TCRdb to 2020 to 2021). Regarding the complete study: Samples from collaborators originated in the United States, Italy and Spain and spanned both the acute and convalescent phases of COVID-19. HLA class I and class II types, where available, came from metadata supplied by the sample provider rather than from assay-based typing. The samples were drawn from the first 160 participants of the ongoing ImmuneRACE study and from 1,254 subjects provided by 6 global collaborators. The material from the prospective study consisted of cDNA or gDNA derived from T cells, B-cell-depleted T cells, or PBMCs. A freely available public database, intended as a resource for researchers studying the immune response to SARS-CoV-2, is where the repertoires were released. Sample metadata almost always included a de-identified subject ID, COVID-19 status, age in years and sex. Subjects who had been exposed to COVID-19, were actively infected with it, or had recovered from it provided the deeply sampled blood TCRbeta repertoires that made up the dataset.

General conclusions and limits of the study: The amount of clinical and demographic metadata varied by source and participant and was provided uncurated.

The immunoSEQ Assay, a bias-controlled multiplex PCR, was used to amplify TCRbeta CDR3 regions from genomic DNA. On the authors' methods: The number of nucleated cells in each sample was estimated by amplification of reference gene primers within the assay. To quantify the absolute abundance of each unique TCRbeta CDR3 rearrangement, sequence reads were collapsed and filtered. Productive Simpson clonality was computed per sample as the square root of Simpson's diversity index over productive rearrangements. TCRdb took over this immuneACCESS table, retaining in-frame rearrangements with V and J assigned. Such tables are incomplete; in checked studies, under half of the missing clones stem from an unresolved V gene, and the remainder is unexplained. V, J and clone size are taken as reported in that table, and D and trimming were inferred from the DNA itself. Here the sample has 200,000 to 250,000 clones; around four fifths occur a single time. The top ten clones comprise about 20% of the sample.

CDR1 and CDR2 (LNHDA, SQIVND) derive from the germline V gene (reference sequence). V is reduced by 4 bases and J by 0 bases, leaving a spacing of 13 bases between them. From its cysteine to its phenylalanine, the CDR3 spans 16 amino acids. Left in the record is the CDR3 DNA by itself, 48 bases read in frame from the first base. Sample: peripheral blood. The origin of this receptor is a man younger than 40 with active or convalescent COVID-19. In this chain, TRBV19 is recombined with TRBJ1-5; possibly the D gene is TRBD1, per 5 matching bases. CDR3 sequence: CASSTNNRNSNQPQHF. The DNA is as follows: TGTGCCAGTAGTACCAACAACAGGAATAGCAATCAGCCCCAGCATTTT. Where the CDR3 stops, the reference TRBV19 and TRBJ1-5 genes take over; the full variable domain is DGGITQSPKYLFRKEGQNVTLSCEQNLNHDAMYWYRQDPGQGLRLIYYSQIVNDFQKGDIAEGYSVSREKKESFPLTVTSAQKNPTAFYLCASSTNNRNSNQPQHFGDGTRLSIL.